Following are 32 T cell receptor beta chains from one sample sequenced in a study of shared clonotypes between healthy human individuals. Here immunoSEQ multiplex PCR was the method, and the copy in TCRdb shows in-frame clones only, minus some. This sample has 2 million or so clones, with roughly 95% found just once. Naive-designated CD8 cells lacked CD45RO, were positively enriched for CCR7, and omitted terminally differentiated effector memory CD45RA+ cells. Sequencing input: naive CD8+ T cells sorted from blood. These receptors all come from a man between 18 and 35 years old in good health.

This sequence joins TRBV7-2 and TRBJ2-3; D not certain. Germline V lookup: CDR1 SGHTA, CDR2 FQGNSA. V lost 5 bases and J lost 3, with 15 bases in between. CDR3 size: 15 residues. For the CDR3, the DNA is TGTGCCAGCAGCCCGTTTGTCGCTTCTACAGATACGCAGTATTTT. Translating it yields CASSPFVASTDTQYF.

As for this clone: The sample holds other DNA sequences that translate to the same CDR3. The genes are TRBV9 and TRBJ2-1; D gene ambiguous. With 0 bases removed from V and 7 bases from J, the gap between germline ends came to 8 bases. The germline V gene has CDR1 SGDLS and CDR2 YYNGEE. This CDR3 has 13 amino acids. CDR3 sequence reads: CASSVGLSNEQFF. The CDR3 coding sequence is TGTGCCAGCAGCGTAGGTCTGTCAAATGAGCAGTTCTTC.

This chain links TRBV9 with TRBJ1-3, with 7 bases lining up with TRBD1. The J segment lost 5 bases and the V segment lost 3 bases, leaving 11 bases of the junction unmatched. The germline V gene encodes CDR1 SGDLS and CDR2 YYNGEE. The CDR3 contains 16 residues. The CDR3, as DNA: TGTGCCAGCAGCGCTACCACAGGGGTAGATCGAAACACCATATATTTT. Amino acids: CASSATTGVDRNTIYF.

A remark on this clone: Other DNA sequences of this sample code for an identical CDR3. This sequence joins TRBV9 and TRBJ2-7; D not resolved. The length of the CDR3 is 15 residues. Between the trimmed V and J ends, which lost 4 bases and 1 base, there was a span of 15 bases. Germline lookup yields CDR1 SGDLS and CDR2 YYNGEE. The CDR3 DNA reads TGTGCCAGCAGCCCGACGGGCGGAGAATCCTACGAGCAGTACTTC. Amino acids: CASSPTGGESYEQYF.

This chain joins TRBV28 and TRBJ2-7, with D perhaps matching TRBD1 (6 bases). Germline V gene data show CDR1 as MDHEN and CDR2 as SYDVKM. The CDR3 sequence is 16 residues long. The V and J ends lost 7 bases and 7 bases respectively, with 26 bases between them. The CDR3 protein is CASTPLGDRTAWEQYF. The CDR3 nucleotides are TGTGCCAGCACCCCTTTGGGGGATCGGACAGCCTGGGAGCAGTACTTC. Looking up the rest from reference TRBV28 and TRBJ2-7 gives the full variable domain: DVKVTQSSRYLVKRTGEKVFLECVQDMDHENMFWYRQDPGLGLRLIYFSYDVKMKEKGDIPEGYSVSREKKERFSLILESASTNQTSMYLCASTPLGDRTAWEQYFGPGTRLTVT.

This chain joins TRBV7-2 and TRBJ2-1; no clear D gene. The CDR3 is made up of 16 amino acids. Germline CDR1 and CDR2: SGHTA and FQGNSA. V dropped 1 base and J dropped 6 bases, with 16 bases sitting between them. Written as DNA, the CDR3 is TGTGCCAGCAGCTTAGACCTCCAGCTATTAGGCAATGAGCAGTTCTTC. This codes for CASSLDLQLLGNEQFF.

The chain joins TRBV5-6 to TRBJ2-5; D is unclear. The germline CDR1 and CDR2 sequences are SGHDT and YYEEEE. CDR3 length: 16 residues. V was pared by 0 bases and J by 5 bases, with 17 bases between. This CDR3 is CASSLDLQTEGETQYF. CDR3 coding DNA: TGTGCCAGCAGCTTGGATTTACAGACGGAAGGGGAGACCCAGTACTTC.

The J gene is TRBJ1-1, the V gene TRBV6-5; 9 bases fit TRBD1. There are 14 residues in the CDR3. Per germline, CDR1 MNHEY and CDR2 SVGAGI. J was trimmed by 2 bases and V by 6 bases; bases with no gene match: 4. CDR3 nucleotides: TGTGCCAGCAGCGGGACAGGGTTAAACACTGAAGCTTTCTTT. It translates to CASSGTGLNTEAFF.

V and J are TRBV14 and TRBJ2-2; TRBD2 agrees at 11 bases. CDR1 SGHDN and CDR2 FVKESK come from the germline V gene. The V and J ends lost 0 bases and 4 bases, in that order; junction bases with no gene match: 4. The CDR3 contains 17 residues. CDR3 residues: CASSQDALAGATGELFF. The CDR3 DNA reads TGTGCCAGCAGCCAAGATGCACTAGCGGGAGCCACCGGGGAGCTGTTTTTT.

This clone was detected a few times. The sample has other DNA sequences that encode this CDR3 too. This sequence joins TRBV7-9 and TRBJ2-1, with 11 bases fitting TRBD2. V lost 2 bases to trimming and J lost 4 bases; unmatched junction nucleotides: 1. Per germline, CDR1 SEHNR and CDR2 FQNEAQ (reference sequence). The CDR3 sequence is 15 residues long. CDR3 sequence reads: CASSLTSGGYNEQFF. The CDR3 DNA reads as TGTGCCAGCAGCTTAACTAGCGGGGGTTACAATGAGCAGTTCTTC.

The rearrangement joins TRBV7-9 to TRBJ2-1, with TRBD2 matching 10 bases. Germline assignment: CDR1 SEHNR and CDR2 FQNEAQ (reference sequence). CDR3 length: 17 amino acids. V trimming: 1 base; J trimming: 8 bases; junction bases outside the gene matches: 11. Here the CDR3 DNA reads TGTGCCAGCAGCTTAGGGACTAGCGGCTCCCGAGGGTATGAGCAGTTCTTC. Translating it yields CASSLGTSGSRGYEQFF.

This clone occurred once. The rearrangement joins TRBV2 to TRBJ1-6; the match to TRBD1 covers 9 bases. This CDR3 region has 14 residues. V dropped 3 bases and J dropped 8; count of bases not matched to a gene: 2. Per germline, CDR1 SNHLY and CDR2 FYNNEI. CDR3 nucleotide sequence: TGTGCCAGCAGTGATGGGACAGGGTATTCACCCCTCCACTTT. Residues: CASSDGTGYSPLHF.

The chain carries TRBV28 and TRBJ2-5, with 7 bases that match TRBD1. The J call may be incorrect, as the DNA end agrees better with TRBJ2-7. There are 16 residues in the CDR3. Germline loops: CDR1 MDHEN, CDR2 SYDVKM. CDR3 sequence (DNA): TGTGCCAGCAGTTTAGCCGGGGCAGGGGGTTACTACGAGCAGTACTTC. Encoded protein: CASSLAGAGGYYEQYF.

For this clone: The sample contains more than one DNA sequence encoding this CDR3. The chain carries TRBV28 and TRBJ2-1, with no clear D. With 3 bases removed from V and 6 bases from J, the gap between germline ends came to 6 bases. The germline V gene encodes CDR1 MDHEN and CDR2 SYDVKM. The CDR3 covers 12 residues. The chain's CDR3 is CASSFSSNEQFF. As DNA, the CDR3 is TGTGCCAGCAGTTTCTCTAGCAATGAGCAGTTCTTC.

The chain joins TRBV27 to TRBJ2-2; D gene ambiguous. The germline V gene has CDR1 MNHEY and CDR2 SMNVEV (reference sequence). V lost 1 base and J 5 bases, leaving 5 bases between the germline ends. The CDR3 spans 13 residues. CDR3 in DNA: TGTGCCAGCAGTTTATATGGGACCGGGGAGCTGTTTTTT. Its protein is CASSLYGTGELFF.

CDR3 nucleotides: TGTGCCAGCAGGGATGCAGGGGGCTCTGGAAACACCATATATTTT. This translates into CASRDAGGSGNTIYF. The gene calls are TRBV7-9 and TRBJ1-3, with TRBD1 identical over 7 bases. V lost 6 bases to trimming and J lost 0 bases; unmatched junction nucleotides: 5. The germline V gene encodes CDR1 SEHNR and CDR2 FQNEAQ (reference sequence). The length of the CDR3 is 15 residues.

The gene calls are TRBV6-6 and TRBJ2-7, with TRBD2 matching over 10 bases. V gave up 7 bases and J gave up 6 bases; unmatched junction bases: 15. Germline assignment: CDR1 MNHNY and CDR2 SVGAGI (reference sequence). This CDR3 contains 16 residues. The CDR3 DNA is TGTGCCAGCACCCACCCCGCTAGCGGGAGTTTTGGCGAGCAGTACTTC. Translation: CASTHPASGSFGEQYF.

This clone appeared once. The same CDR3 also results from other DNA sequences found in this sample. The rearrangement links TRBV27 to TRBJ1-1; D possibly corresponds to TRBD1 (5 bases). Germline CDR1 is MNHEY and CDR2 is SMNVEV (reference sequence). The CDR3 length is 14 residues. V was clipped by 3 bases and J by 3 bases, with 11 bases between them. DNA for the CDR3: TGTGCCAGCAGTTTGTTTAGGGGAGACACTGAAGCTTTCTTT. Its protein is CASSLFRGDTEAFF.

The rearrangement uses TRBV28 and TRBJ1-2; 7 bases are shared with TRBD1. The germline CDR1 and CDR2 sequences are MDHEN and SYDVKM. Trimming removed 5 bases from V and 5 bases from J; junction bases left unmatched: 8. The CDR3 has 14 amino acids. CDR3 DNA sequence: TGTGCCAGCAGTACTGACAGGGTGGTTTATGGCTACACCTTC. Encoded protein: CASSTDRVVYGYTF.

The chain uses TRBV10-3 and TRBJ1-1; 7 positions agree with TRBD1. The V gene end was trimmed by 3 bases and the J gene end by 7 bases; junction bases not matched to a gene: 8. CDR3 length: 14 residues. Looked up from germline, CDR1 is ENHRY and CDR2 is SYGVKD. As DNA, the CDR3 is TGTGCCATCAGTGATGGAGGGGGCGGCCTTGAAGCTTTCTTT. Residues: CAISDGGGGLEAFF.

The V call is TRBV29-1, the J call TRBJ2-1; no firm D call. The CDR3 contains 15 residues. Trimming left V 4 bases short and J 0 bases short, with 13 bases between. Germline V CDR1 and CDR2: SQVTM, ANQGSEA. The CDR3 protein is CSVGVYEVSYNEQFF. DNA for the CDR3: TGCAGCGTTGGAGTGTACGAGGTCTCCTACAATGAGCAGTTCTTC.

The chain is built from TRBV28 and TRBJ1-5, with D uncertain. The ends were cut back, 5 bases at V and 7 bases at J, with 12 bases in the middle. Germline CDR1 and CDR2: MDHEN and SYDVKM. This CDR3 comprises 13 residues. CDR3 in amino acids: CASSIGPRQPQHF. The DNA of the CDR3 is TGTGCCAGCAGTATAGGGCCGAGGCAGCCCCAGCATTTT.

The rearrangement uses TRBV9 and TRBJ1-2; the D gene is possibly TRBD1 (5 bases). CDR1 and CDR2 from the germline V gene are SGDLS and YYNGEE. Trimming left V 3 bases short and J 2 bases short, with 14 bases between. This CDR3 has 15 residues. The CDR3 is CASSASGSGNYGYTF. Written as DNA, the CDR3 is TGTGCCAGCAGCGCGTCAGGGAGTGGGAACTATGGCTACACCTTC.

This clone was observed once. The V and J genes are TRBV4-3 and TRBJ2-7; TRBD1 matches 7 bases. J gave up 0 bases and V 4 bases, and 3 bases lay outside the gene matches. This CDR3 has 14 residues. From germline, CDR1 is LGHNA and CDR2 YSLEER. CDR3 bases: TGCGCCAGCAGCCCGGGACAGTACTCCTACGAGCAGTACTTC. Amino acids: CASSPGQYSYEQYF.

CDR3 nucleotides: TGTGCCAGCAGCTTAACCGGGACACTTAGGAATGAGCAGTTCTTC. As protein: CASSLTGTLRNEQFF. The chain combines TRBV5-4 with TRBJ2-1; a weak D match, TRBD1 (6 bases). From germline, CDR1 is SGHNT and CDR2 YYREEE (reference sequence). V lost 2 bases, J lost 7 bases, and 16 bases lay in between. The CDR3 totals 15 residues.

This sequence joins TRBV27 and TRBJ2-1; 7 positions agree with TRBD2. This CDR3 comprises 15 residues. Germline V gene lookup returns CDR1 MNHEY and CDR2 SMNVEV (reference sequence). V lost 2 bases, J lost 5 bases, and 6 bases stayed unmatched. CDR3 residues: CASSLGAGINNEQFF. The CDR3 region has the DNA TGTGCCAGCAGTTTAGGAGCGGGGATTAACAATGAGCAGTTCTTC.

CDR3 residues: CASSVASGEGYEQYF. The CDR3 DNA reads as TGTGCCAGCAGCGTAGCGTCAGGCGAGGGGTACGAGCAGTACTTC. The chain links TRBV9 to TRBJ2-7, with D perhaps matching TRBD1 or TRBD2 (5 bases each). The CDR3 is 15 amino acids. Per the germline V gene, CDR1 is SGDLS and CDR2 is YYNGEE. Trimming removed 0 bases from V and 4 bases from J, with 14 bases in between.

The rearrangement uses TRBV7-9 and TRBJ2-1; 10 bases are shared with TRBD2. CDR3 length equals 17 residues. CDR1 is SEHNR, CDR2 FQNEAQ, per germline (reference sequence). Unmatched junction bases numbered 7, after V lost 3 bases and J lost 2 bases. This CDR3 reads CASSFLNTSGTYNEQFF. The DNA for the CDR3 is TGTGCCAGCAGCTTCCTCAACACTAGCGGGACCTACAATGAGCAGTTCTTC.

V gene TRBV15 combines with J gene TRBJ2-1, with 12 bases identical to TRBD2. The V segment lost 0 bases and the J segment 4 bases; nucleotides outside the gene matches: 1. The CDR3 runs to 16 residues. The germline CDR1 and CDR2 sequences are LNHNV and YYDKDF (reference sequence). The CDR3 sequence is CATSREGLAGYNEQFF. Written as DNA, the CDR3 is TGTGCCACCAGCAGAGAAGGACTAGCGGGGTACAATGAGCAGTTCTTC.

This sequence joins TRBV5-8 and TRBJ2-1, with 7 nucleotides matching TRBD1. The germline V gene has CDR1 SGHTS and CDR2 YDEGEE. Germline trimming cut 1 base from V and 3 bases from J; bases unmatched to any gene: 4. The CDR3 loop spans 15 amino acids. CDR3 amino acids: CASSLTGDLYNEQFF. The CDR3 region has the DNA TGTGCCAGCAGCTTGACAGGGGACCTCTACAATGAGCAGTTCTTC.

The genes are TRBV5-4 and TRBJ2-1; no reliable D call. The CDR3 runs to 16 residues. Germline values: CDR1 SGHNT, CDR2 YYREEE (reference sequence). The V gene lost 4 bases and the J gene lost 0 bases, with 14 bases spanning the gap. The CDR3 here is CASSLGGKGSYNEQFF. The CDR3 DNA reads TGTGCCAGCAGCCTGGGTGGGAAGGGCTCCTACAATGAGCAGTTCTTC.

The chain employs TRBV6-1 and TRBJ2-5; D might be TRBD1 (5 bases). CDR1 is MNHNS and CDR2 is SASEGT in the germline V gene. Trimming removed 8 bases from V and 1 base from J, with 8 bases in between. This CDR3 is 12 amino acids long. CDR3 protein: CASQGTQETQYF. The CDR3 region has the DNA TGTGCCAGCCAGGGAACCCAAGAGACCCAGTACTTC.